This T cell receptor beta chain was recovered during a study of human T cells and chemical hapten exposure. Overall study: Upper inner arm skin measuring about 2 cm by about 2 cm received 2% DPC for sensitization. Alopecia areata, totalis and universalis patients, mostly female, were included.

Germline V gene sequence: CDR1 MDHEN, CDR2 SYDVKM. The CDR3 is made up of 15 amino acids. V shed 7 bases and J 5 bases; nucleotides not matched to a gene: 12. In the library, unique molecular identifiers were attached to individual cDNA molecules. TCRdb re-called the RACE reads with MiXCR, one entry per CDR3 protein. This sample has approximately 74,000 distinct CDR3 sequences, with 32% found just once. This clonotype was observed a few times. Time point here: patch test 1, 2 weeks after DPC sensitization. Treatment here: therapeutic diphenylcyclopropenone sensitization with weekly scalp DPC. This clonotype was obtained from a man in his forties with alopecia areata. Some clones in this sample may be carry-over from other donors' samples. This sample comprised whole blood, obtained in connection with sensitization to the hapten diphenylcyclopropenone (DPC). This chain links TRBV28 with TRBJ2-3; 7 bases are a match to TRBD1. In DNA form, the CDR3 reads TGTGCCAGCATCCAGACAGGGTCGAGAGGAGATACGCAGTATTTT. Translated, it gives CASIQTGSRGDTQYF.